These 22 T cell receptor beta chains originate from one sample sequenced in a study of blood T cells in healthy people across ages. Combining a sample-barcoded 5' primer with a J-beta primer mix, a second PCR ran for roughly 6 to 12 cycles. From the 5' RACE reads, TCRdb called clonotypes with MiXCR, one entry per CDR3 protein. The repertoire holds more than 1 million distinct CDR3 sequences, with 35% to 50% as singletons. Material: blood. These receptors came from a woman aged 60-75 years in good health.

The chain recombines TRBV15 with TRBJ1-2, with D hard to call. Germline V CDR1 and CDR2: LNHNV, YYDKDF (reference sequence). The V end lost 4 bases, the J end lost 8 bases, and 23 bases lay between the germline ends. This CDR3 is 16 amino acids long. The CDR3 spells CATSTASEGRSSGYTF. CDR3 coding DNA: TGTGCCACCAGCACCGCCTCCGAAGGGCGTTCCTCAGGCTACACCTTC.

The rearrangement links TRBV2 to TRBJ2-3; D possibly corresponds to TRBD2 (5 bases). Trimming pared 6 bases from V and 0 bases from J, leaving 13 bases between. The germline V gene encodes CDR1 SNHLY and CDR2 FYNNEI. This CDR3 spans 15 amino acids. The CDR3: CASSATSTSTDTQYF. CDR3 nucleotides: TGTGCCAGCAGCGCAACTAGTACTAGCACAGATACGCAGTATTTT.

The gene calls are TRBV10-3 and TRBJ2-1, with 8 bases lining up with TRBD2. Trimming at V came to 4 bases and at J to 1 base, leaving 12 bases not matched to a gene. The CDR3 runs to 18 residues. Looked up from germline, CDR1 is ENHRY and CDR2 is SYGVKD. CDR3 loop: CAISGGPTSGSSYNEQFF. Written as DNA, the CDR3 is TGTGCCATCAGTGGGGGGCCTACCAGCGGGAGTTCCTACAATGAGCAGTTCTTC.

This clonotype was seen only a few times. The chain joins TRBV20-1 to TRBJ2-4; tentatively, D is TRBD1 (6 bases). The J call could be wrong; TRBJ2-5 is a better fit for the DNA end. Germline V gene lookup returns CDR1 DFQATT and CDR2 SNEGSKA (reference sequence). The length of the CDR3 is 13 residues. The CDR3 region has the DNA TGCAGTGCTAGAGCGGCAGGGGTAGAGACCCAGTACTTC. Translation: CSARAAGVETQYF.

This clonotype was observed a single time. This may arise from a read error, as a much more abundant clone is one base away. The rearrangement links TRBV4-2 to TRBJ2-5; 10 bases are a match to TRBD2. This CDR3 spans 16 amino acids. V shed 1 base, J shed 11 bases, and the junction held 13 bases outside the gene matches. Germline CDR1 is LGHNA and CDR2 is YNFKEQ. This CDR3 is CASSQGELAGYNEQYF. CDR3 nucleotides: TGTGCCAGCAGCCAAGGCGAACTAGCGGGATACAATGAGCAGTACTTC.

This clonotype has just a few counts. At one boundary the junction diverges from the germline segment, which might be a read error. The gene calls are TRBV27 and TRBJ2-7; D perhaps matches TRBD2 (5 bases). CDR1 and CDR2 (germline): MNHEY, SMNVEV (reference sequence). This CDR3 spans 11 amino acids. The CDR3 DNA is TGCATGGACTCCAGCTCCTACGAGCAGTACTTC. Protein sequence: CMDSSSYEQYF.

This rearrangement joins TRBV9 to TRBJ2-5; D remains unclear. This CDR3 spans 14 amino acids. Germline V gene data show CDR1 as SGDLS and CDR2 as YYNGEE. V lost 0 bases and J lost 11, with 17 bases in between. The CDR3 sequence: CASSVGHTPTEQYF. The CDR3 DNA sequence: TGTGCCAGCAGCGTAGGACATACCCCTACGGAGCAGTACTTC.

The gene calls are TRBV7-2 and TRBJ2-3; 7 bases are shared with TRBD2. The CDR3 extends over 19 amino acids. V shed 2 bases and J 1 base; nucleotides not matched to a gene: 15. The germline V gene encodes CDR1 SGHTA and CDR2 FQGNSA. CDR3 sequence: CASSLLPLAESFGTDTQYF. The CDR3 DNA follows: TGTGCCAGCAGCTTATTGCCCCTAGCGGAATCCTTCGGCACAGATACGCAGTATTTT. The variable domain in full, with the rest retrieved from reference TRBV7-2 and TRBJ2-3, is GAGVSQSPSNKVTEKGKDVELRCDPISGHTALYWYRQSLGQGLEFLIYFQGNSAPDKSGLPSDRFSAERTGGSVSTLTIQRTQQEDSAVYLCASSLLPLAESFGTDTQYFGPGTRLTVL.

This clonotype was seen a handful of times. This chain joins TRBV5-6 and TRBJ1-2; D is ambiguous. This CDR3 spans 14 amino acids. V was pared by 0 bases and J by 5 bases, with 11 bases between. Germline V gives CDR1 SGHDT, CDR2 YYEEEE. This chain's CDR3 is CASSLGSGSYGYTF. CDR3 DNA: TGTGCCAGCAGCTTGGGTAGCGGATCGTATGGCTACACCTTC.

This clonotype was seen a handful of times. The gene calls are TRBV5-1 and TRBJ2-5; 7 bases are shared with TRBD2. With the DNA end fitting TRBJ2-7 better, the J assignment may be wrong. The CDR3 has 13 amino acids. Germline CDR1 is SGHRS and CDR2 is YFSETQ. The CDR3 spells CASSVPGLNEQYF. The CDR3 DNA sequence: TGCGCCAGCAGCGTCCCGGGACTAAACGAGCAGTACTTC.

There are many counts of this clonotype. This sequence joins TRBV10-3 and TRBJ2-5; tentative D call: TRBD1 (5 bases). Trimming left V 6 bases short and J 4 bases short, with 12 bases between. Germline CDR1 ENHRY, CDR2 SYGVKD. CDR3 length equals 13 residues. The CDR3 DNA reads as TGTGCCATCAGACCCGACAGCCCAGAGACCCAGTACTTC. Its protein is CAIRPDSPETQYF.

The CDR3 loop is CASSLAGGGSGANVLTF. CDR3 nucleotide sequence: TGCGCCAGCAGCTTGGCAGGGGGCGGCTCTGGGGCCAACGTCCTGACTTTC. The rearrangement links TRBV5-1 to TRBJ2-6; 8 bases are a match to TRBD1. V shed 0 bases, J shed 0 bases, and the junction held 2 bases outside the gene matches. The CDR3 is made up of 17 amino acids. Germline V CDR1 and CDR2: SGHRS, YFSETQ.

This clonotype was observed a handful of times. The chain joins TRBV10-3 to TRBJ1-1; no reliable D call. V was trimmed by 0 bases and J by 1 base, leaving 3 bases between them. The CDR3 is 13 residues long. The germline V gene encodes CDR1 ENHRY and CDR2 SYGVKD. CDR3 in DNA: TGTGCCATCAGTGAGTCTAAGAACACTGAAGCTTTCTTT. Its protein product is CAISESKNTEAFF.

The chain links TRBV18 to TRBJ2-7; 7 bases are a match to TRBD1. Germline V lookup: CDR1 KGHSH, CDR2 LQKENI. The CDR3 is 14 residues long. Unmatched junction bases numbered 9, after V lost 6 bases and J lost 4 bases. The CDR3 region is CASSRTRDSYEQYF. Here the CDR3 DNA reads TGTGCCAGCTCTAGAACTCGGGACAGTTACGAGCAGTACTTC.

This chain connects TRBV7-2 to TRBJ2-7; D call uncertain. Per germline, CDR1 SGHTA and CDR2 FQGNSA. The CDR3 consists of 14 residues. Deletions cut 4 bases from V and 0 bases from J, with 10 bases between. The CDR3 DNA reads as TGTGCCAGCAGCTCCCAGGCGCTCTCCTACGAGCAGTACTTC. The encoded protein is CASSSQALSYEQYF.

J is TRBJ1-4 and V is TRBV6-5; D gene unclear. CDR3 size: 14 residues. Deletions cut 5 bases from V and 4 bases from J, with 11 bases between. Germline CDR1 and CDR2: MNHEY and SVGAGI. The CDR3 protein is CASSEGGHNEKLFF. For the CDR3, the DNA is TGTGCCAGCAGTGAGGGAGGCCATAATGAAAAACTGTTTTTT.

Points on this clonotype: One end of the junction is discordant with germline, which a read error may explain. The chain combines TRBV25-1 with TRBJ2-4; TRBD1 matches at 7 bases. CDR1 is MGHDK, CDR2 SYGVNS, per germline. CDR3 length: 17 amino acids. The CDR3, as DNA: TGTGCCGGCAGTCGGGACAGAACAAATTTAGCCAAAAACATTCAGTACTTC. This encodes CAGSRDRTNLAKNIQYF.

The chain recombines TRBV3-1 with TRBJ2-7, with 10 bases lining up with TRBD1. The V segment lost 0 bases and the J segment 0 bases; nucleotides outside the gene matches: 2. Germline V gene sequence: CDR1 LGHDT, CDR2 YNNKEL (reference sequence). The CDR3 runs to 16 residues. The CDR3: CASSQDRTGGSYEQYF. The CDR3 bases are TGTGCCAGCAGCCAAGATCGGACAGGGGGCTCCTACGAGCAGTACTTC.

V gene TRBV30 combines with J gene TRBJ2-1; 8 bases match TRBD1. Per the germline V gene, CDR1 is GTSNPN and CDR2 is SVGIG (reference sequence). The CDR3 runs 15 residues. V lost 1 base to trimming and J lost 5 bases; unmatched junction nucleotides: 7. The CDR3: CAWSARQGTNNEQFF. The CDR3 DNA is TGTGCCTGGAGTGCAAGACAGGGGACCAACAATGAGCAGTTCTTC.

The CDR3 DNA reads as TGTGCCAGCAGTGACCTCCGGGACAGGGCGAATGAGCAGTTCTTC. Translated: CASSDLRDRANEQFF. V gene TRBV6-6 combines with J gene TRBJ2-1; 9 positions match TRBD1. The CDR3 loop spans 15 amino acids. Germline-derived CDR1 and CDR2 are MNHNY and SVGAGI (reference sequence). The trim removed 5 bases at V and 7 bases at J, leaving 9 bases unmatched.

As concerns this clonotype: Since no conserved phenylalanine or tryptophan closes the CDR3, a read error is the likely cause. The DNA is omitted, as the CDR3 cannot be located on it reliably, and the CDR3 follows TCRdb's listing. V is TRBV15 and J is TRBJ2-5. Per the germline V gene, CDR1 is LNHNV and CDR2 is YYDKDF (reference sequence). Termini included, the CDR3 measures 15 amino acids. CDR3: CATSRDRLDGYTFGS.

This chain joins TRBV11-2 and TRBJ2-3, with TRBD2 matching over 7 bases. V was clipped by 4 bases and J by 2 bases; unmatched bases: 6. Germline V gives CDR1 SGHAT, CDR2 FQNNGV. CDR3 length: 15 residues. This CDR3 is CASSWSGINTDTQYF. The CDR3 region has the DNA TGTGCCAGCAGCTGGAGCGGGATAAACACAGATACGCAGTATTTT.